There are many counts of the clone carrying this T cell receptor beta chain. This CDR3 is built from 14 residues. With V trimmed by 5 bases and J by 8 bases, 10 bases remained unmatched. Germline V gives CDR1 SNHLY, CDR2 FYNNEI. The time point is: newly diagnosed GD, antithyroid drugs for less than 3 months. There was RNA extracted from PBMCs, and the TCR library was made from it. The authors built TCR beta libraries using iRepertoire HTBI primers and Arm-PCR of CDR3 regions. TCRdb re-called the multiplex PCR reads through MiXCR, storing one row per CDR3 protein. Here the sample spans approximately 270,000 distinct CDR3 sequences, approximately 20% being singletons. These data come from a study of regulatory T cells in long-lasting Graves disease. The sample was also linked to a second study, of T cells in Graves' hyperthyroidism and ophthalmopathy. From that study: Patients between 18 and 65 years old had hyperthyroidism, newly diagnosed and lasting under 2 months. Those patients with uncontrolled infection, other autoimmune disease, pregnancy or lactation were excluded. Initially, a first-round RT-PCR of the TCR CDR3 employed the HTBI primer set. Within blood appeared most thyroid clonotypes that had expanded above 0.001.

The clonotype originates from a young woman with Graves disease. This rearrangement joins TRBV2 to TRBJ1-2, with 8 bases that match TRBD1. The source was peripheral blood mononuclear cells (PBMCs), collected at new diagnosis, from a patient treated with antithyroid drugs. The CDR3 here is CASSPIPGTGGYTF. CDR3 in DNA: TGTGCCAGCAGTCCGATCCCCGGGACAGGCGGCTACACCTTC.